Shown below are 19 T cell receptor beta chains from a single sample sequenced in a study of T cell responses to AZD1222 COVID-19 vaccine. Clones were read by immunoSEQ multiplex PCR, and TCRdb kept only the in-frame ones, dropping some. The sample lists 100,000 or so clones; 91% were seen once. Sequenced here: peripheral blood, sampled on day 0 of AZD1222 vaccination. Every receptor here comes from an adult in good health.

The chain joins TRBV6-5 to TRBJ1-1, with unresolved D. Germline lookup yields CDR1 MNHEY and CDR2 SVGAGI. V lost 7 bases to trimming and J lost 1 base, with 16 bases between them. There are 15 residues in the CDR3. The CDR3 region has the DNA TGTGCCAGCACTCCCCCCTCGGCAGGGAACACTGAAGCTTTCTTT. Translating it yields CASTPPSAGNTEAFF.

CDR3 residues: CASSQEPAVSAGELFF. Here the CDR3 DNA reads TGTGCCAGCAGCCAAGAACCGGCGGTGAGCGCCGGGGAGCTGTTTTTT. This rearrangement joins TRBV3-1 (or the pseudogene TRBV3-2) to TRBJ2-2; D gene uncertain. Germline loops: CDR1 LGHDT, CDR2 YNNKEL (reference sequence). The CDR3 is made up of 16 amino acids. Trimming removed 0 bases at V and 6 bases at J, with 14 bases between.

The chain couples TRBV5-1 to TRBJ2-7; 15 bases line up with TRBD2. V lost 6 bases, J lost 1 base, and 5 bases stayed unmatched. The CDR3 contains 16 residues. CDR1 is SGHRS and CDR2 is YFSETQ in the germline V gene. The CDR3 sequence is CASKLGTSGGSYEQYF. CDR3 bases: TGCGCCAGCAAGCTTGGGACTAGCGGGGGGTCCTACGAGCAGTACTTC. Supplemented by reference TRBV5-1 and TRBJ2-7, the full variable domain reads KAGVTQTPRYLIKTRGQQVTLSCSPISGHRSVSWYQQTPGQGLQFLFEYFSETQRNKGNFPGRFSGRQFSNSRSEMNVSTLELGDSALYLCASKLGTSGGSYEQYFGPGTRLTVT.

V is TRBV21-1 and J is TRBJ1-3; the tabulated D call, TRBD1, remains unverified against the DNA. TRBV21-1 is recorded as a pseudogene. CDR3 length: 17 amino acids. CDR3 loop: CASSKGDRELSGNTIYF. CDR3 nucleotides: TGTGCCAGCAGCAAGGGGGACAGGGAGTTATCTGGAAACACCATATATTTT.

The J gene is TRBJ2-7, the V gene TRBV11-1; no clear D gene. Deletions cut 5 bases from V and 3 bases from J, with 11 bases between. CDR3 length: 13 amino acids. Germline CDR1 is SGHAT and CDR2 is FQDESV (reference sequence). The CDR3 loop reads CASSLLNGYEQYF. The CDR3 nucleotides read TGTGCCAGCAGCCTTCTTAACGGCTACGAGCAGTACTTC.

The chain uses TRBV6-4 and TRBJ1-5; D gene unclear. V was trimmed by 3 bases and J by 4 bases, leaving 7 bases between them. CDR3 length: 13 residues. CDR1 is MRHNA and CDR2 is SNTAGT in the germline V gene. The CDR3 sequence is CASSERVNQPQHF. CDR3 DNA sequence: TGTGCCAGCAGTGAAAGGGTGAATCAGCCCCAGCATTTT.

This clone was recorded only once. The chain is built from TRBV7-9 and TRBJ1-1, with 8 bases that match TRBD1. The germline gives CDR1 SEHNR, CDR2 FQNEAQ (reference sequence). The V and J ends lost 6 bases and 4 bases, in that order; junction bases with no gene match: 4. This CDR3 contains 13 residues. CDR3 nucleotides: TGTGCCAGCAGTTATGGACAGGGCACTGAAGCTTTCTTT. Its protein is CASSYGQGTEAFF.

This chain connects TRBV4-3 to TRBJ1-2; a possible D gene is TRBD1 (5 bases). Germline lookup yields CDR1 LGHNA and CDR2 YSLEER. The V end lost 0 bases, the J end lost 5 bases, and 10 bases lay between the germline ends. CDR3 length equals 14 residues. The DNA for the CDR3 is TGCGCCAGCAGCCAAGATCCCCAGGGATATGGCTACACCTTC. It codes for CASSQDPQGYGYTF.

CDR3 bases: TGTGCCAGCAGTTTTACCCGAGGCGCTCGAGTTGGGAATTCACCCCTCCACTTT. This gives the protein CASSFTRGARVGNSPLHF. The rearrangement uses TRBV6-2 or TRBV6-3 and TRBJ1-6; D not resolved. Germline values: CDR1 MNHEY, CDR2 SVGEGT. The CDR3 runs to 18 residues. The germline V and J ends were trimmed by 4 bases and 7 bases, with 23 bases remaining between them.

V gene TRBV6-5 combines with J gene TRBJ2-7; maybe TRBD2 (6 bases). Per the germline V gene, CDR1 is MNHEY and CDR2 is SVGAGI. This CDR3 is 14 amino acids long. Trimming pared 8 bases from V and 7 bases from J, leaving 21 bases between. The CDR3, as DNA: TGTGCCAGCCAATTTTCTGGATCCGCGGGGGAGCAGTACTTC. Residues: CASQFSGSAGEQYF.

The genes are TRBV6-5 and TRBJ1-1, with D perhaps TRBD1 (6 bases). CDR3 size: 14 residues. Trimming removed 5 bases from V and 0 bases from J, with 10 bases in between. Germline V gene lookup returns CDR1 MNHEY and CDR2 SVGAGI. The CDR3 coding sequence is TGTGCCAGCAGTCAGGACAGCATGAACACTGAAGCTTTCTTT. Its translation: CASSQDSMNTEAFF.

In regard to this clone: Other DNA sequences in this sample translate to the same CDR3. This chain uses TRBV5-6 with TRBJ2-3, with D hard to call. This CDR3 has 14 amino acids. The ends were cut back, 0 bases at V and 1 base at J, with 6 bases in the middle. The germline V gene has CDR1 SGHDT and CDR2 YYEEEE. The DNA of the CDR3 is TGTGCCAGCAGCTTGGTGTCTGGCACAGATACGCAGTATTTT. This gives the protein CASSLVSGTDTQYF.

The gene calls are TRBV25-1 and TRBJ2-4; D is possibly TRBD1 or TRBD2 (5 bases each). With 4 bases removed from V and 5 bases from J, the gap between germline ends came to 15 bases. Germline assignment: CDR1 MGHDK and CDR2 SYGVNS. CDR3 length: 15 amino acids. CDR3 loop: CASSVHGTSENIQYF. CDR3 DNA sequence: TGTGCCAGCAGTGTTCACGGGACCTCTGAAAACATTCAGTACTTC. Full variable domain (outside the CDR3, taken from reference TRBV25-1 and TRBJ2-4): EADIYQTPRYLVIGTGKKITLECSQTMGHDKMYWYQQDPGMELHLIHYSYGVNSTEKGDLSSESTVSRIRTEHFPLTLESARPSHTSQYLCASSVHGTSENIQYFGAGTRLSVL.

CDR3 in DNA: TGTGCCAGCAGTGTCACGTGGGGCTACACCTTC. Translated, it gives CASSVTWGYTF. The gene calls are TRBV2 and TRBJ1-2; D gene uncertain. V lost 4 bases and J 8 bases, leaving 8 bases between the germline ends. This CDR3 region has 11 residues. In germline, CDR1 is SNHLY, CDR2 FYNNEI.

The CDR3 is CASSAPGLAQYEQYF. CDR3 bases: TGTGCCAGCAGTGCCCCGGGACTAGCGCAATACGAGCAGTACTTC. The chain joins TRBV27 to TRBJ2-7; 10 bases align to TRBD2. Germline V gives CDR1 MNHEY, CDR2 SMNVEV (reference sequence). The CDR3 has 15 amino acids. Trimming removed 5 bases from V and 4 bases from J; junction bases left unmatched: 8.

The genes are TRBV4-1 and TRBJ1-2; a possible D gene is TRBD1 (6 bases). Germline-derived CDR1 and CDR2 are MGHRA and YSYEKL. Trimming stripped 6 bases from V and 7 bases from J, with 21 bases between. This CDR3 has 15 residues. CDR3 sequence: CASSRDSGQLGGYTF. The CDR3 DNA follows: TGCGCCAGCAGTCGGGACTCCGGACAGTTAGGTGGCTACACCTTC.

The V gene is TRBV19, the J gene TRBJ2-7; D ambiguous. The CDR3 is made up of 13 amino acids. Trimming cost V 3 bases and J 4 bases, with 10 bases left between them. CDR1 and CDR2 from the germline V gene are LNHDA and SQIVND (reference sequence). The CDR3 here is CASSISYLYEQYF. The CDR3 DNA reads as TGTGCCAGTAGTATTTCGTATTTATACGAGCAGTACTTC.

The chain links TRBV7-3 to TRBJ2-2; D is unresolved. Trimming removed 6 bases at V and 7 bases at J, with 12 bases between. This CDR3 contains 13 residues. Germline CDR1 SGHTA, CDR2 FQGTGA. The CDR3 reads CASRYDGRGELFF. The DNA of the CDR3 is TGTGCCAGCAGATACGATGGACGCGGGGAGCTGTTTTTT.

This chain connects TRBV3-1 (or the pseudogene TRBV3-2) to TRBJ2-7; the D is unclear. The CDR3 sequence is 16 residues long. Between the trimmed V and J ends, which lost 3 bases and 4 bases, there was a span of 19 bases. Germline CDR1 and CDR2: LGHDT and YNNKEL (reference sequence). The CDR3 region is CASSHSASPSPYEQYF. CDR3 DNA: TGTGCCAGCAGCCATTCCGCGTCACCCTCTCCGTACGAGCAGTACTTC.